This T cell receptor (beta chain) was documented in a study of T cell therapy after organ transplantation (dated by TCRdb to the late 2010s). Looking at the study overall: The therapy products consisted of autologous CMV-specific T cells grown in vitro for around 15 days using a peptide pool of 30 HLA class I and II CMV epitopes. Each patient got up to 6 T cell doses, given every 2 weeks, and was then monitored for under 30 weeks after finishing therapy. Of the approximately 10 patients, eight were classified as clinical responders and two were classified as nonresponders. Patients received a median of 1.92 x 10^8 CMV-specific T cells across 2 to 6 intravenous infusions. An open-label phase I trial of autologous CMV-specific adoptive T cell therapy in solid-organ transplant recipients was the basis for the study, which was a follow-up TRBV repertoire analysis. Pretherapy peripheral blood samples were collected before T cell therapy was commenced. Only about 75% of the 10 patients had long-term post-therapy samples available.

Trimming accounts for 1 base at V and 5 bases at J, while the number of junction bases matched to no gene is 11. As encoded in the germline V gene, CDR1 is SGHVS while CDR2 is FNYEAQ. The CDR3 sequence holds 17 residues, the cysteine and phenylalanine included. The retained sequence is limited to the CDR3, 51 bases, with the frame set at the first base. Read against the paper, the sample's time point label means: before start of T cell therapy. Patients were solid-organ transplant recipients with drug-resistant/recurrent cytomegalovirus. Approximately 10 people from the trial were chosen for repertoire analysis because post-therapy peripheral blood mononuclear cells were available from them. Viable CD3+CD8+CD4- lymphocytes were sorted from PBMCs on a BD FACSAria III. The Qiagen DNeasy Kit was used to extract genomic DNA from sorted cells. Points on this clone: The specificity of this receptor is unknown. No base-level quality is on record; no much larger clone is a single base apart.

Using the immunoSEQ two-step, bias-controlled multiplex PCR assay, TRB CDR3 regions were amplified from genomic DNA. An Illumina NextSeq 500 was used to sequence the CDR3 libraries. On the study's bioinformatics: The immunoSEQ Analyzer platform was used for the initial alignment and bioinformatics, which included bias normalization against synthetic CDR3 analogs. V, D and J gene annotation followed the IMGT database definitions. Further TRBV analyses used VDJtools version 1.1.10 and the R package tcR version 2.2.1.11 with default settings. GLIPH analysis was done using default settings in version 1.0. Significant clonotype frequency changes were tested by 2-sided binomial test with Benjamini-Hochberg correction (alpha = 0.01) in CDR3 sequences with at least 5 reads. Here the immuneACCESS table is served through TCRdb, limited to in-frame sequences with V and J called. Missing clones are a known gap in these copies; in checked studies unresolved V genes cover under half, and the rest lacks a known reason. V and J calls and clone size are given by that table; D and trimming were obtained from the DNA. The sample table shows some 48,000 clones, and approximately 94% are seen once. Jointly, the top ten make up 2.5% to 3.5% of the sample.

Study-level results and caveats: The small number of expansions detected in nonresponders may reflect reduced sample coverage resulting from poor CD8+ T cell yield. The fold change in CD8 clonality after therapy was inversely correlated with pretherapy clonality, which suggests that less biased repertoires were more open to remodeling. The small cohort prevented assessing confounders such as concurrent antirejection and antiviral medications. Reconstitution after therapy appeared to involve both transferred clonotypes and endogenous clonotypes that were not detected in the therapy products. Before therapy, nonresponders had marked clonal expansions, and their repertoires changed minimally after therapy.

This sample comprised CD8+ T cells from blood, obtained before autologous CMV-specific T cell therapy. This sequence uses TRBV7-6 and TRBJ2-7, with 10 central nucleotides matching TRBD1. This receptor was identified in a human patient who had received a solid organ transplant and had CMV disease. The CDR3 corresponds to CASSLGSGTGAFDEQYF. The nucleotides are TGTGCCAGCAGCTTAGGTTCCGGGACAGGGGCATTCGACGAGCAGTACTTC. Reference TRBV7-6 and TRBJ2-7 proteins supply the regions before and after the CDR3; the full variable domain is: GAGVSQSPRYKVTKRGQDVALRCDPISGHVSLYWYRQALGQGPEFLTYFNYEAQQDKSGLPNDRFSAERPEGSISTLTIQRTEQRDSAMYRCASSLGSGTGAFDEQYFGPGTRLTVT.